The entry below describes one T cell receptor beta chain. Germline and junction disagree at one end, which may indicate a read error. The data belong to a study of blood T cell repertoires in COVID-19. Per the original data handling: From reference gene primer amplification, estimates of nucleated cell counts were derived. Profiling relied on immunoSEQ multiplex PCR, and the TCRdb table lists in-frame clones only, not all of them. That table supplies the V and J calls and clone size; D and trimming were determined from the DNA. The data show more than 70,000 clones, with 89% seen just once and about 8.1% held by the top ten. CDR1 SEHNR and CDR2 FQNEAQ come from the germline V gene (reference sequence). This CDR3 spans 12 amino acids.

The chain has TRBV7-9 and TRBJ1-5, with 8 bases fitting TRBD1. Sequencing used peripheral blood. The sequence derives from a man aged 45-60 years with acute or convalescent COVID-19. The DNA of the CDR3 is TGTGCCCGCAGGGGGCCCAATCAGCCCCAGCATTTT. The encoded protein is CARRGPNQPQHF.